The 22 T cell receptor beta chains below all came from one sample that was sequenced in a study of early T cells in non-severe SARS-CoV-2 infection (dated by TCRdb to 2020 to 2023). The library was obtained by 5' RACE. TCRdb records NextSeq 500 as the sequencer. TCRdb ran its own pipeline on the public reads, namely fastp trimming at Q25 and MiXCR clone calling, and kept in-frame beta chains. For every CDR3 protein sequence, its rows merge into one entry that carries the most common genes and DNA. The sample yields tens of thousands of distinct CDR3 sequences; 9.5% to 13% were counted once. Of the sample, over 2.5% falls within the top ten clones. Sequencing used whole blood. The receptors come from an adult who was a healthcare worker with PCR-confirmed SARS-CoV-2 infection or an uninfected control (not recorded which).

This clonotype was counted at least ten times. V and J are TRBV12-3 or TRBV12-4 and TRBJ1-4; D is possibly TRBD1 (5 bases). The germline V and J ends were trimmed by 3 bases and 10 bases, with 15 bases remaining between them. This CDR3 is 14 amino acids long. The CDR3 loop is CASSFLGESGKLFF. As DNA, the CDR3 is TGTGCCAGCAGTTTTTTGGGGGAGAGCGGAAAACTGTTTTTT.

This sequence joins TRBV12-3 or TRBV12-4 and TRBJ2-5; 9 positions match TRBD2. J lost 5 bases, V lost 6 bases, and 13 bases had no gene match. CDR3 length: 16 amino acids. The CDR3, as DNA: TGTGCCAGCAGCACGAGGCGGAGCGGGAGGATGGAGACCCAGTACTTC. It translates to CASSTRRSGRMETQYF.

This clonotype was seen ten or more times. This chain links TRBV19 with TRBJ2-3, with a possible D match to TRBD1 (5 bases). Germline V gene data show CDR1 as LNHDA and CDR2 as SQIVND (reference sequence). Between the trimmed V and J ends, which lost 6 bases and 2 bases, there was a span of 9 bases. The CDR3 runs to 13 residues. CDR3 coding DNA: TGTGCCAGTAGCAACAGGTTCACAGATACGCAGTATTTT. This codes for CASSNRFTDTQYF.

In this sample, this clonotype turned up a few times. V and J are TRBV5-1 and TRBJ1-2; TRBD1 agrees at 9 bases. V lost 4 bases to trimming and J lost 3 bases; unmatched junction nucleotides: 4. Germline CDR1 SGHRS, CDR2 YFSETQ. The CDR3 runs 14 residues. The CDR3 DNA is TGCGCCAGCAGCCCAACAGGGGGCCACTATGGCTACACCTTC. It translates to CASSPTGGHYGYTF. Full variable domain (outside the CDR3, taken from reference TRBV5-1 and TRBJ1-2): KAGVTQTPRYLIKTRGQQVTLSCSPISGHRSVSWYQQTPGQGLQFLFEYFSETQRNKGNFPGRFSGRQFSNSRSEMNVSTLELGDSALYLCASSPTGGHYGYTFGSGTRLTVV.

In this sample, this clonotype turned up many times. The V and J genes are TRBV11-2 and TRBJ2-2; D is unresolved. CDR3 length: 12 amino acids. Trimming removed 6 bases at V and 0 bases at J, with 2 bases between. From germline, CDR1 is SGHAT and CDR2 FQNNGV. The CDR3 DNA reads TGTGCCAGCAGTACGAACACCGGGGAGCTGTTTTTT. Protein product: CASSTNTGELFF.

The chain links TRBV6-6 to TRBJ2-3; no definite D call. The CDR3 extends over 14 amino acids. V lost 8 bases and J 6 bases, leaving 18 bases between the germline ends. Per germline, CDR1 MNHNY and CDR2 SVGAGI (reference sequence). CDR3 amino acids: CASRHSSKADTQYF. Written as DNA, the CDR3 is TGTGCCAGCCGCCATTCGAGTAAGGCGGATACGCAGTATTTT.

This clonotype was seen repeatedly, ten times or more. V is TRBV29-1 and J is TRBJ2-4; D gene ambiguous. The CDR3 length is 15 residues. Trimming took off 1 base at V and 0 bases at J, with 10 bases between the two ends. CDR1 SQVTM and CDR2 ANQGSEA come from the germline V gene. CDR3 nucleotide sequence: TGCAGCGTTGAAGTGAGAGCCCTAGCCAAAAACATTCAGTACTTC. Amino acids: CSVEVRALAKNIQYF.

This clonotype has more than one count but fewer than ten. This rearrangement joins TRBV12-3 or TRBV12-4 to TRBJ1-1; D remains ambiguous. The CDR3 spans 14 residues. Trimming removed 3 bases from V and 4 bases from J, with 12 bases in between. The CDR3 is CASSFMVYGTEAFF. CDR3 DNA sequence: TGTGCCAGCAGTTTTATGGTTTACGGCACTGAAGCTTTCTTT.

This clonotype was seen a handful of times. The rearrangement links TRBV9 to TRBJ2-5, with D hard to call. The CDR3 is 12 residues long. The germline gives CDR1 SGDLS, CDR2 YYNGEE. Trimming shortened V by 3 bases and J by 0 bases, and 3 bases separated the two germline ends. CDR3 sequence reads: CASSANQETQYF. The CDR3, as DNA: TGTGCCAGCAGCGCCAACCAAGAGACCCAGTACTTC.

The rearrangement joins TRBV28 to TRBJ2-3; D may be TRBD1 (6 bases). The CDR3 extends over 14 amino acids. V was cut by 7 bases and J by 3 bases, with 14 bases left in between. Germline CDR1 MDHEN, CDR2 SYDVKM. CDR3 sequence reads: CASMGAGSTDTQYF. For the CDR3, the DNA is TGTGCCAGCATGGGGGCGGGCAGTACAGATACGCAGTATTTT.

This clonotype came up many times. This chain uses TRBV29-1 with TRBJ2-2; no definite D call. Germline CDR1 SQVTM, CDR2 ANQGSEA. This CDR3 region has 11 residues. V was clipped by 7 bases and J by 0 bases, with 3 bases between them. The CDR3 protein is CSGTNTGELFF. CDR3 sequence (DNA): TGCAGCGGTACGAACACCGGGGAGCTGTTTTTT.

This clonotype was detected once. The chain uses TRBV7-2 and TRBJ2-3; D remains ambiguous. V gave up 0 bases and J gave up 6 bases, with 13 bases separating them. Germline CDR1 is SGHTA and CDR2 is FQGNSA. The CDR3 extends over 15 amino acids. CDR3 loop: CASSLAANGLDTQYF. CDR3 nucleotides: TGTGCCAGCAGCTTAGCGGCGAACGGGCTTGATACGCAGTATTTT.

The chain has TRBV9 and TRBJ2-1; no reliable D call. The V end lost 5 bases, the J end lost 8 bases, and 17 bases lay between the germline ends. The CDR3 runs to 14 residues. Germline V lookup: CDR1 SGDLS, CDR2 YYNGEE. The CDR3 DNA is TGTGCCAGCAGTTCAGACCCCGATCAGGATGAGCAGTTCTTC. Translated, it gives CASSSDPDQDEQFF. Filled out from reference TRBV9 and TRBJ2-1, the complete variable domain reads DSGVTQTPKHLITATGQRVTLRCSPRSGDLSVYWYQQSLDQGLQFLIQYYNGEERAKGNILERFSAQQFPDLHSELNLSSLELGDSALYFCASSSDPDQDEQFFGPGTRLTVL.

V is TRBV11-2 and J is TRBJ2-7; no definite D call. V lost 4 bases and J 0 bases, leaving 4 bases between the germline ends. Germline CDR1 is SGHAT and CDR2 is FQNNGV. This CDR3 contains 12 residues. The CDR3 is CASSSTSYEQYF. The CDR3 region has the DNA TGTGCCAGCAGCTCGACCTCCTACGAGCAGTACTTC.

The table lists this clonotype with many counts. The rearrangement links TRBV20-1 to TRBJ2-3; 7 positions agree with TRBD2. This CDR3 is built from 15 residues. V was pared by 3 bases and J by 4 bases, with 10 bases of the junction left unmatched. Germline values: CDR1 DFQATT, CDR2 SNEGSKA (reference sequence). CDR3 coding DNA: TGCAGTGCTAGGGTGGGCGGGAGATCGTCAGATACGCAGTATTTT. This translates into CSARVGGRSSDTQYF.

The CDR3 DNA is TGCGCCAGCAGCTTGTCCCCTGGCACAGATACGCAGTATTTT. This sequence encodes CASSLSPGTDTQYF. The rearrangement uses TRBV5-1 and TRBJ2-3; D remains ambiguous. The CDR3 contains 14 residues. Per the germline V gene, CDR1 is SGHRS and CDR2 is YFSETQ. V was pared by 1 base and J by 1 base, with 7 bases between.

This clonotype was seen many times. The rearrangement uses TRBV7-9 and TRBJ2-3; TRBD2 aligns across 16 bases. This CDR3 comprises 17 residues. CDR1 and CDR2 from the germline V gene are SEHNR and FQNEAQ (reference sequence). The V gene end was trimmed by 5 bases and the J gene end by 4 bases; junction bases not matched to a gene: 6. CDR3 nucleotides: TGTGCCAGCAGCGCCGGGACTAGCGGGGGGGCCTCAGATACGCAGTATTTT. It translates to CASSAGTSGGASDTQYF. The variable domain in full, completed from reference TRBV7-9 and TRBJ2-3, reads DTGVSQNPRHKITKRGQNVTFRCDPISEHNRLYWYRQTLGQGPEFLTYFQNEAQLEKSRLLSDRFSAERPKGSFSTLEIQRTEQGDSAMYLCASSAGTSGGASDTQYFGPGTRLTVL.

This clonotype was recorded a few times. This chain joins TRBV6-1 and TRBJ2-1, with TRBD2 matching 10 bases. V shed 7 bases and J 7 bases; nucleotides not matched to a gene: 4. Germline V gives CDR1 MNHNS, CDR2 SASEGT. The CDR3 runs to 13 residues. The CDR3 sequence is CASKSGGANEQFF. CDR3 DNA: TGTGCCAGCAAGAGCGGGGGGGCGAATGAGCAGTTCTTC.

The chain uses TRBV29-1 and TRBJ2-7; 7 bases map to TRBD2. There are 13 residues in the CDR3. The germline V gene encodes CDR1 SQVTM and CDR2 ANQGSEA. The V segment lost 1 base and the J segment 5 bases; nucleotides outside the gene matches: 5. CDR3 nucleotides: TGCAGCGTTGAAGGGGCGGGAGTAAACGAGCAGTACTTC. Translation gives CSVEGAGVNEQYF.

V and J are TRBV9 and TRBJ1-6, with 9 bases identical to TRBD1. CDR1 SGDLS and CDR2 YYNGEE come from the germline V gene. This CDR3 comprises 15 residues. V was clipped by 4 bases and J by 4 bases; unmatched bases: 3. The CDR3 sequence: CASSPGTGYNSPLHF. In nucleotides, the CDR3 is TGTGCCAGCAGCCCCGGGACAGGGTATAATTCACCCCTCCACTTT.

This clonotype appeared a few times. The rearrangement joins TRBV2 to TRBJ2-3; perhaps TRBD2 as D (6 bases). Per germline, CDR1 SNHLY and CDR2 FYNNEI. CDR3 size: 14 residues. Trimming took off 6 bases at V and 2 bases at J, with 12 bases between the two ends. The CDR3 coding sequence is TGTGCCAGCAGACCCGGGAGATACACAGATACGCAGTATTTT. This encodes CASRPGRYTDTQYF.

V is TRBV18 and J is TRBJ2-1, with D uncertain. Germline CDR1 reads KGHSH; CDR2 reads LQKENI. V gave up 3 bases and J gave up 2 bases, with 11 bases separating them. The CDR3 sequence is 15 residues long. The CDR3 reads CASSPRDPAYNEQFF. The CDR3 nucleotides read TGTGCCAGCTCACCTAGAGACCCAGCCTACAATGAGCAGTTCTTC.